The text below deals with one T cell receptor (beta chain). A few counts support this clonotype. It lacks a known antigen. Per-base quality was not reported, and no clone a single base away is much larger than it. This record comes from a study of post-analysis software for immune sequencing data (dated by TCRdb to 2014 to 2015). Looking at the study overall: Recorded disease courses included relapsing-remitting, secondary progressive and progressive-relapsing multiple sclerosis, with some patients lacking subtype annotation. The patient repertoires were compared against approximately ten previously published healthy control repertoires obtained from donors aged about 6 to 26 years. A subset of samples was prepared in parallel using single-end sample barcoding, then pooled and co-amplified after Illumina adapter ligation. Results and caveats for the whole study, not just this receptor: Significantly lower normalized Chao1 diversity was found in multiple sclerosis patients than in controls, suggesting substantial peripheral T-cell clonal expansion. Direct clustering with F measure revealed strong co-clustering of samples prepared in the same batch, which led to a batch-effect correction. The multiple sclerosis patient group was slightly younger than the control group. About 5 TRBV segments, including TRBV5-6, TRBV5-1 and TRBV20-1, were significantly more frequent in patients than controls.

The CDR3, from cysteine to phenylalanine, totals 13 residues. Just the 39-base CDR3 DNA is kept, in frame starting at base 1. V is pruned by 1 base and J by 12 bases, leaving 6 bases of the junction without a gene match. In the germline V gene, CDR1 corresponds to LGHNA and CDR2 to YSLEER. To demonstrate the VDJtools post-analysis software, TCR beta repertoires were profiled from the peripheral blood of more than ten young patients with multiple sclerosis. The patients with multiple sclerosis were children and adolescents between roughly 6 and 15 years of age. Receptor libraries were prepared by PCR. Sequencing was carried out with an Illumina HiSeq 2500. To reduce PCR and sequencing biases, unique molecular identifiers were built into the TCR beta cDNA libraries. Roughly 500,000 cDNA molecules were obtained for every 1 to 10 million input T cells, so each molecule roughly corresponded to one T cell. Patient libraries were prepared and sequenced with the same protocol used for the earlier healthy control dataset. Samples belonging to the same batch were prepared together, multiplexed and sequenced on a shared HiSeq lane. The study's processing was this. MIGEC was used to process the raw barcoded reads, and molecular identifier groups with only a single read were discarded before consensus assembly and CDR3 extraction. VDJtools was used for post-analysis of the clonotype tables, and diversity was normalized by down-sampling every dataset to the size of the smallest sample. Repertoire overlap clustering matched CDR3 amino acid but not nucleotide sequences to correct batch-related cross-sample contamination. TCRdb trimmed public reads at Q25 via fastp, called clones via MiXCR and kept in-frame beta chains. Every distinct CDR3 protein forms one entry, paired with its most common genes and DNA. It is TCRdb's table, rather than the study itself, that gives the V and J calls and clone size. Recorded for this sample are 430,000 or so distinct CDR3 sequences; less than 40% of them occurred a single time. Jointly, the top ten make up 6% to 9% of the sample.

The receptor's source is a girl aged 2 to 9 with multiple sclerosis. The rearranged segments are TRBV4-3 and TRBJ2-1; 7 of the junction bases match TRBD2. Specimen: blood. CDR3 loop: CASSQGLAFGQFF. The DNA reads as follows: TGCGCCAGCAGCCAAGGACTAGCCTTCGGGCAGTTCTTC.